This T cell receptor (beta chain) was captured by sequencing in a study of CD8+CD57+ T cells in acquired aplastic anemia. CD8+CD57+ cell expansion, shown by flow cytometry, had occurred in the patients selected for sequencing. Genomic DNA, the template, was used for profiling of the TCR beta VDJ and CDR3. From the reads, TCRdb called clonotypes with MiXCR, one entry per CDR3 protein. The sample comprises over 250,000 distinct CDR3 sequences, roughly 61% of which are singletons, and under 1.5% rests with the top ten. This clonotype was sampled from a human donor with aplastic anemia. The material sequenced was sorted CD4+, CD8+, or CD8+CD57+ T cells (not recorded which) from PBMCs.

The CDR3 sequence: CASSSGGQPFF. CDR3 sequence (DNA): TGTGCCAGCAGCTCCGGAGGTCAGCCTTTCTTT. The chain is built from TRBV7-2 and TRBJ1-1, with no clear D. Germline lookup yields CDR1 SGHTA and CDR2 FQGNSA. V lost 4 bases and J lost 12, with 12 bases in between. This CDR3 has 11 amino acids.